These 30 T cell receptor beta chains originate from one sample sequenced in a study of blood T cells in healthy people across ages. A J-beta primer mix and a sample-barcoded 5' primer were used in a second PCR of about 7 to 12 cycles. MiXCR was run by TCRdb on the 5' RACE reads, yielding one entry per CDR3 protein. Of roughly 1,500,000 distinct CDR3 sequences in the sample, roughly 40% are singletons; the top ten hold 7% to 9.5%. Sequencing used blood. Receptors originate from a woman aged 18 to 35 in good health.

V is TRBV27 and J is TRBJ2-1; D gene uncertain. The germline gives CDR1 MNHEY, CDR2 SMNVEV (reference sequence). V lost 7 bases to trimming and J lost 0 bases, with 10 bases between them. CDR3 length: 14 residues. The CDR3 loop is CASNTESSYNEQFF. In nucleotides, the CDR3 is TGTGCCAGCAACACTGAGAGCTCCTACAATGAGCAGTTCTTC.

A remark on this clonotype: A read error may account for a junction end that differs from germline. This chain connects TRBV20-1 to TRBJ1-3, with a weak D call TRBD1 (6 bases). This CDR3 has 14 amino acids. Germline CDR1 reads DFQATT; CDR2 reads SNEGSKA (reference sequence). This chain's CDR3 is CSANAPGDLNTIYF. DNA for the CDR3: TGTAGTGCTAACGCCCCAGGGGATCTAAACACCATATATTTT.

This chain joins TRBV2 and TRBJ1-5, with D unresolved. This CDR3 has 16 residues. With 0 bases removed from V and 2 bases from J, the gap between germline ends came to 11 bases. Germline V gene lookup returns CDR1 SNHLY and CDR2 FYNNEI. The CDR3 reads CASSEALSRGNQPQHF. The CDR3 DNA sequence: TGTGCCAGCAGTGAAGCGCTTTCGAGGGGCAATCAGCCCCAGCATTTT.

This clonotype was observed a handful of times. V and J are TRBV10-3 and TRBJ1-6; unclear D gene. Deletions cut 7 bases from V and 4 bases from J, with 11 bases between. The CDR3 has 14 amino acids. Germline assignment: CDR1 ENHRY and CDR2 SYGVKD. DNA of the CDR3: TGTGCCATCAAGGGTGGGGAGTATAATTCACCCCTCCACTTT. The encoded protein is CAIKGGEYNSPLHF.

The chain recombines TRBV12-3 or TRBV12-4 with TRBJ1-2; D unclear. The CDR3 has 15 amino acids. The V and J ends lost 5 bases and 7 bases respectively, with 20 bases between them. CDR3 in DNA: TGTGCCAGCAGTGCAATTGAGAAGGCCCACACTGGCTACACCTTC. Translating gives CASSAIEKAHTGYTF.

This chain links TRBV6-1 with TRBJ1-2; D ambiguous. The CDR3 length is 13 residues. The V end lost 2 bases, the J end lost 9 bases, and 13 bases lay between the germline ends. The V gene's germline CDR1 is MNHNS and CDR2 SASEGT. The CDR3: CASSELHGDRYTF. The CDR3 DNA sequence: TGTGCCAGCAGTGAATTGCACGGTGATCGCTACACCTTC.

The chain is built from TRBV24-1 and TRBJ2-3, with 8 bases that match TRBD2. The CDR3 consists of 17 residues. With V trimmed by 4 bases and J by 1 base, 9 bases remained unmatched. CDR1 and CDR2 (germline): KGHDR, SFDVKD. The CDR3 is CATSEPGPGGRTDTQYF. The CDR3 bases are TGTGCCACCAGTGAACCCGGCCCGGGGGGGCGCACAGATACGCAGTATTTT.

The rearrangement joins TRBV14 to TRBJ2-1; 16 bases are shared with TRBD2. Germline values: CDR1 SGHDN, CDR2 FVKESK. The junction had 15 bases not matched to a gene; V was cut back by 6 bases and J by 1 base. The CDR3 has 21 residues. In DNA form, the CDR3 reads TGTGCCAGCAGTCCAAGTCCCGGGACTAGCGGGAGGGCTCTATCCTACAATGAGCAGTTCTTC. It codes for CASSPSPGTSGRALSYNEQFF.

This clonotype was seen a few times. The chain carries TRBV4-2 and TRBJ2-5; 9 bases align to TRBD2. The DNA matches TRBJ2-7 better at its end, which makes the J call doubtful. Germline CDR1 and CDR2: LGHNA and YNFKEQ. The CDR3 sequence is 16 residues long. The CDR3 loop reads CASSQGGGTSRNEQYF. CDR3 sequence (DNA): TGTGCCAGCAGCCAAGGAGGCGGGACTAGCCGAAACGAGCAGTACTTC.

Notes on this clonotype: One junction end does not reproduce the germline sequence, and a read error may be involved. The chain recombines TRBV15 with TRBJ1-1; D is unresolved. The germline V gene encodes CDR1 LNHNV and CDR2 YYDKDF (reference sequence). The CDR3 consists of 15 residues. CDR3 bases: TGTACCACCAGGAATAGCCCCCCGTGGGACACTGAAGCTTTCTTT. This gives the protein CTTRNSPPWDTEAFF.

The sample holds a few counts of this clonotype. J is TRBJ1-5 and V is TRBV2; D gene unclear. CDR3 size: 13 residues. From germline, CDR1 is SNHLY and CDR2 FYNNEI. Trimming took off 6 bases at V and 6 bases at J, with 12 bases between the two ends. CDR3 nucleotides: TGTGCCAGCAGCGACGGTAGGGTTCAGCCCCAGCATTTT. Translating gives CASSDGRVQPQHF.

The genes are TRBV6-5 and TRBJ2-1, with unresolved D. The V end lost 5 bases, the J end lost 2 bases, and 16 bases lay between the germline ends. The germline V gene encodes CDR1 MNHEY and CDR2 SVGAGI. CDR3 size: 16 residues. In DNA form, the CDR3 reads TGTGCCAGCAGTCCCCAGACTGGCGGCCCCTACAATGAGCAGTTCTTC. Translation gives CASSPQTGGPYNEQFF.

The J gene is TRBJ1-5, the V gene TRBV27; no reliable D call. The CDR3 is 13 residues long. CDR1 MNHEY and CDR2 SMNVEV come from the germline V gene (reference sequence). Deletions cut 0 bases from V and 3 bases from J, with 3 bases between. The CDR3 loop is CASSLSNNQPQHF. The CDR3 DNA reads as TGTGCCAGCAGTTTATCGAACAATCAGCCCCAGCATTTT.

V gene TRBV12-3 or TRBV12-4 combines with J gene TRBJ2-7, with TRBD2 matching over 7 bases. Germline trimming cut 3 bases from V and 1 base from J; bases unmatched to any gene: 6. CDR3 length equals 15 residues. CDR3 DNA sequence: TGTGCCAGCAGTTTGAGCGGGAAGACATCCTACGAGCAGTACTTC. It codes for CASSLSGKTSYEQYF.

The chain combines TRBV12-3 or TRBV12-4 with TRBJ2-7, with 8 bases matching TRBD1. The end of the DNA aligns better with TRBJ2-5, so the J call may be wrong. This CDR3 contains 15 residues. This CDR3 reads CASSPGQGGRETQYF. The CDR3 nucleotides read TGTGCCAGCAGTCCCGGACAGGGCGGTAGAGAGACCCAGTACTTC.

V gene TRBV6-6 combines with J gene TRBJ2-3, with 8 bases that match TRBD2. The V gene end was trimmed by 8 bases and the J gene end by 0 bases; junction bases not matched to a gene: 7. Germline V gene sequence: CDR1 MNHNY, CDR2 SVGAGI (reference sequence). The CDR3 contains 15 residues. The CDR3 nucleotides read TGTGCCAGCGAAGCGGGAGCGGCTAGCACAGATACGCAGTATTTT. It yields the protein CASEAGAASTDTQYF.

V is TRBV6-5 and J is TRBJ1-5; D remains unclear. Trimming took off 0 bases at V and 7 bases at J, with 10 bases between the two ends. Germline loops: CDR1 MNHEY, CDR2 SVGAGI. The CDR3 sequence is 14 residues long. In nucleotides, the CDR3 is TGTGCCAGCAGTTACTCGGAGGGCAGGCAGCCCCAGCATTTT. Translating gives CASSYSEGRQPQHF.

The rearrangement uses TRBV4-1 and TRBJ1-1; 8 bases match TRBD1. The CDR3 covers 15 residues. Germline assignment: CDR1 MGHRA and CDR2 YSYEKL. Trimming took 6 bases from V and 6 from J; bases not matched to a gene: 12. CDR3 sequence reads: CASRHSGGAGSEAFF. The CDR3 DNA reads TGCGCCAGCAGACATTCAGGGGGCGCGGGATCTGAAGCTTTCTTT.

A note on this clonotype: One end of the junction varies from germline; a read error may be responsible. This rearrangement joins TRBV20-1 to TRBJ2-5; D might be TRBD1 or TRBD2, each matching 5 bases. The CDR3 contains 13 residues. CDR1 is DFQATT and CDR2 is SNEGSKA in the germline V gene (reference sequence). The CDR3 DNA sequence: TGCAGTGCCAAACCGGGACCACAAGAGACCCTGTACTTC. It translates to CSAKPGPQETLYF.

About this clonotype itself: The junction departs from germline at one end; a sequencing error may be responsible. The CDR3 coding sequence is TGCGCCGGCAGCTTGGAGCATGAGACCCAGTACTTC. Protein product: CAGSLEHETQYF. V gene TRBV5-1 combines with J gene TRBJ2-7; D remains ambiguous. Gene TRBJ2-5 matches the end of the DNA better, so the J call may be wrong. CDR1 and CDR2 from the germline V gene are SGHRS and YFSETQ. The CDR3 consists of 12 residues.

The chain carries TRBV6-5 and TRBJ2-7; 7 nucleotides line up with TRBD1. The V and J ends lost 0 bases and 0 bases, in that order; junction bases with no gene match: 5. The CDR3 loop spans 16 amino acids. Germline CDR1 is MNHEY and CDR2 is SVGAGI. CDR3 region: CASSYSSGTDSYEQYV. The CDR3 DNA reads TGTGCCAGCAGTTACTCGTCCGGGACAGACTCCTACGAGCAGTACGTC.

This clonotype was seen only a few times. The chain couples TRBV28 to TRBJ2-3; 12 bases fit TRBD2. V dropped 2 bases and J dropped 6; count of bases not matched to a gene: 6. Germline V gives CDR1 MDHEN, CDR2 SYDVKM. This CDR3 spans 16 amino acids. CDR3 nucleotides: TGTGCCAGCAGTTTACGGACTAGCGGGGATGGGGATACGCAGTATTTT. Translating gives CASSLRTSGDGDTQYF.

This clonotype was seen a handful of times. The chain is built from TRBV4-1 and TRBJ2-7; perhaps TRBD1 as D (5 bases). The CDR3 is 17 amino acids. Trimming removed 0 bases from V and 2 bases from J, with 17 bases in between. CDR1 and CDR2 from the germline V gene are MGHRA and YSYEKL. Written as DNA, the CDR3 is TGCGCCAGCAGCCAAGATCCAAAGCCGACAGCCACCTACGAGCAGTACTTC. This translates into CASSQDPKPTATYEQYF.

Only one count was recorded for this clonotype. This chain connects TRBV7-8 to TRBJ2-5; 8 nucleotides agree with TRBD1. Germline CDR1 SGHVS, CDR2 FQNEAQ. This CDR3 contains 17 residues. V lost 2 bases, J lost 11 bases, and 19 bases stayed unmatched. CDR3 nucleotides: TGTGCCAGCAGCTTATCTAACAGGGGGGTATCCTACAATGAGCAGTACTTC. The encoded protein is CASSLSNRGVSYNEQYF.

This clonotype was counted between two and nine times. CDR3 sequence (DNA): TGCGCCAGCAGCCTCGGGCGGGGGCTTCCCTTAAGCACAGATACGCAGTATTTT. Translation gives CASSLGRGLPLSTDTQYF. The chain employs TRBV4-1 and TRBJ2-3, with D possibly TRBD2 on 7 matching bases. CDR1 MGHRA and CDR2 YSYEKL come from the germline V gene. The CDR3 length is 18 residues. V gave up 4 bases and J gave up 0 bases, with 20 bases separating them.

The chain couples TRBV4-2 to TRBJ2-3; 10 positions match TRBD2. V shed 0 bases and J 5 bases; nucleotides not matched to a gene: 8. Germline CDR1 LGHNA, CDR2 YNFKEQ. The CDR3 is 17 amino acids. CDR3 DNA sequence: TGTGCCAGCAGCCAAGAGCCCCTAGCGGGGGAGCGAGATACGCAGTATTTT. Translation: CASSQEPLAGERDTQYF.

A remark on this clonotype: A read error may account for a junction end that differs from germline. The chain joins TRBV7-2 to TRBJ2-7; TRBD2 aligns across 7 bases. The CDR3 length is 15 residues. The germline CDR1 and CDR2 sequences are SGHTA and FQGNSA. The CDR3 DNA sequence: TGTGCCAGCAGCTTGGAAAGCGGGATCTCCCACGAGCAGTACTTC. Translating it yields CASSLESGISHEQYF. The whole variable domain, filled in from reference TRBV7-2 and TRBJ2-7, reads GAGVSQSPSNKVTEKGKDVELRCDPISGHTALYWYRQSLGQGLEFLIYFQGNSAPDKSGLPSDRFSAERTGGSVSTLTIQRTQQEDSAVYLCASSLESGISHEQYFGPGTRLTVT.

The chain uses TRBV12-3 or TRBV12-4 and TRBJ2-7; D gene ambiguous. The CDR3 is 15 residues long. The V and J ends lost 3 bases and 4 bases respectively, with 16 bases between them. CDR3: CASSFSLNMGYEQYF. For the CDR3, the DNA is TGTGCCAGCAGTTTTTCCCTCAACATGGGTTACGAGCAGTACTTC.

The chain is built from TRBV6-6 and TRBJ1-6; TRBD1 matches at 7 bases. The V and J ends lost 8 bases and 5 bases, in that order; junction bases with no gene match: 12. CDR1 is MNHNY, CDR2 SVGAGI, per germline (reference sequence). This CDR3 contains 16 residues. CDR3 region: CASRLIQGRDNSPLHF. The CDR3 DNA is TGTGCCAGCCGACTTATACAGGGGAGGGATAATTCACCCCTCCACTTT.

V usage is TRBV28 and J usage is TRBJ1-5; D gene unclear. The CDR3 sequence is 16 residues long. The germline V and J ends were trimmed by 6 bases and 2 bases, with 17 bases remaining between them. Germline V gene lookup returns CDR1 MDHEN and CDR2 SYDVKM. CDR3 nucleotide sequence: TGTGCCAGCAGCGTTCTAGACCAGGCGGGCAATCAGCCCCAGCATTTT. This gives the protein CASSVLDQAGNQPQHF.